This is a list of T cell receptor beta chains from one sample in a study of CD8 T cells in Susac syndrome. TCRdb reprocessed the immunoSEQ multiplex PCR reads with MiXCR, giving one entry per CDR3 protein. The sample lists roughly 180,000 distinct CDR3 sequences, over 90% occurring once. The sample was CD4+ T cells from PBMCs. Receptors originate from a human donor with Susac syndrome. Both conserved end residues are part of each CDR3. The D gene is left open where the match is weak. Size is omitted from some rows. Given values are once, few, many or a class for expanded clones.

abundance	v_gene	d_gene	j_gene	CDR3aa	CDR3nt
-	TRBV28	-	TRBJ1-1	CASSFEGDTEAFF	TGTGCCAGCAGTTTTGAGGGGGACACTGAAGCTTTCTTT
-	TRBV2	-	TRBJ1-5	CASSAALQPQHF	TGTGCCAGCAGTGCAGCTCTCCAGCCCCAGCATTTT
-	TRBV20-1	TRBD1	TRBJ1-4	CSARRQGTTNEKLFF	TGCAGTGCTAGACGACAGGGTACAACTAATGAAAAACTGTTTTTT
-	TRBV15	TRBD2	TRBJ2-1	CATSRDRGTGGPGYNEQFF	TGTGCCACCAGCAGAGATCGTGGGACGGGAGGGCCGGGCTACAATGAGCAGTTCTTC
once	TRBV15	-	TRBJ1-5	CATSRDQTSQPQHF	TGTGCCACCAGCAGAGACCAGACATCCCAGCCCCAGCATTTT
-	TRBV29-1	TRBD1	TRBJ1-6	CSAGQGEGSPLHF	TGCAGCGCGGGACAGGGGGAGGGTTCACCCCTCCACTTT
-	TRBV25-1	-	TRBJ1-5	CASSDSRDTNQPQHF	TGTGCCAGCAGTGACTCCCGGGACACTAATCAGCCCCAGCATTTT
-	TRBV4-1	TRBD1	TRBJ2-7	CASSHPAGTGAYEQYF	TGCGCCAGCAGCCACCCAGCAGGGACAGGGGCATACGAGCAGTACTTC
-	TRBV27	TRBD1	TRBJ1-2	CASSPGTGIEYYGYTF	TGTGCCAGCAGTCCCGGGACAGGGATAGAATACTATGGCTACACCTTC
-	TRBV20-1	-	TRBJ2-5	CSASGTGQGETQYF	TGCAGTGCTAGTGGCACAGGGCAGGGAGAGACCCAGTACTTC